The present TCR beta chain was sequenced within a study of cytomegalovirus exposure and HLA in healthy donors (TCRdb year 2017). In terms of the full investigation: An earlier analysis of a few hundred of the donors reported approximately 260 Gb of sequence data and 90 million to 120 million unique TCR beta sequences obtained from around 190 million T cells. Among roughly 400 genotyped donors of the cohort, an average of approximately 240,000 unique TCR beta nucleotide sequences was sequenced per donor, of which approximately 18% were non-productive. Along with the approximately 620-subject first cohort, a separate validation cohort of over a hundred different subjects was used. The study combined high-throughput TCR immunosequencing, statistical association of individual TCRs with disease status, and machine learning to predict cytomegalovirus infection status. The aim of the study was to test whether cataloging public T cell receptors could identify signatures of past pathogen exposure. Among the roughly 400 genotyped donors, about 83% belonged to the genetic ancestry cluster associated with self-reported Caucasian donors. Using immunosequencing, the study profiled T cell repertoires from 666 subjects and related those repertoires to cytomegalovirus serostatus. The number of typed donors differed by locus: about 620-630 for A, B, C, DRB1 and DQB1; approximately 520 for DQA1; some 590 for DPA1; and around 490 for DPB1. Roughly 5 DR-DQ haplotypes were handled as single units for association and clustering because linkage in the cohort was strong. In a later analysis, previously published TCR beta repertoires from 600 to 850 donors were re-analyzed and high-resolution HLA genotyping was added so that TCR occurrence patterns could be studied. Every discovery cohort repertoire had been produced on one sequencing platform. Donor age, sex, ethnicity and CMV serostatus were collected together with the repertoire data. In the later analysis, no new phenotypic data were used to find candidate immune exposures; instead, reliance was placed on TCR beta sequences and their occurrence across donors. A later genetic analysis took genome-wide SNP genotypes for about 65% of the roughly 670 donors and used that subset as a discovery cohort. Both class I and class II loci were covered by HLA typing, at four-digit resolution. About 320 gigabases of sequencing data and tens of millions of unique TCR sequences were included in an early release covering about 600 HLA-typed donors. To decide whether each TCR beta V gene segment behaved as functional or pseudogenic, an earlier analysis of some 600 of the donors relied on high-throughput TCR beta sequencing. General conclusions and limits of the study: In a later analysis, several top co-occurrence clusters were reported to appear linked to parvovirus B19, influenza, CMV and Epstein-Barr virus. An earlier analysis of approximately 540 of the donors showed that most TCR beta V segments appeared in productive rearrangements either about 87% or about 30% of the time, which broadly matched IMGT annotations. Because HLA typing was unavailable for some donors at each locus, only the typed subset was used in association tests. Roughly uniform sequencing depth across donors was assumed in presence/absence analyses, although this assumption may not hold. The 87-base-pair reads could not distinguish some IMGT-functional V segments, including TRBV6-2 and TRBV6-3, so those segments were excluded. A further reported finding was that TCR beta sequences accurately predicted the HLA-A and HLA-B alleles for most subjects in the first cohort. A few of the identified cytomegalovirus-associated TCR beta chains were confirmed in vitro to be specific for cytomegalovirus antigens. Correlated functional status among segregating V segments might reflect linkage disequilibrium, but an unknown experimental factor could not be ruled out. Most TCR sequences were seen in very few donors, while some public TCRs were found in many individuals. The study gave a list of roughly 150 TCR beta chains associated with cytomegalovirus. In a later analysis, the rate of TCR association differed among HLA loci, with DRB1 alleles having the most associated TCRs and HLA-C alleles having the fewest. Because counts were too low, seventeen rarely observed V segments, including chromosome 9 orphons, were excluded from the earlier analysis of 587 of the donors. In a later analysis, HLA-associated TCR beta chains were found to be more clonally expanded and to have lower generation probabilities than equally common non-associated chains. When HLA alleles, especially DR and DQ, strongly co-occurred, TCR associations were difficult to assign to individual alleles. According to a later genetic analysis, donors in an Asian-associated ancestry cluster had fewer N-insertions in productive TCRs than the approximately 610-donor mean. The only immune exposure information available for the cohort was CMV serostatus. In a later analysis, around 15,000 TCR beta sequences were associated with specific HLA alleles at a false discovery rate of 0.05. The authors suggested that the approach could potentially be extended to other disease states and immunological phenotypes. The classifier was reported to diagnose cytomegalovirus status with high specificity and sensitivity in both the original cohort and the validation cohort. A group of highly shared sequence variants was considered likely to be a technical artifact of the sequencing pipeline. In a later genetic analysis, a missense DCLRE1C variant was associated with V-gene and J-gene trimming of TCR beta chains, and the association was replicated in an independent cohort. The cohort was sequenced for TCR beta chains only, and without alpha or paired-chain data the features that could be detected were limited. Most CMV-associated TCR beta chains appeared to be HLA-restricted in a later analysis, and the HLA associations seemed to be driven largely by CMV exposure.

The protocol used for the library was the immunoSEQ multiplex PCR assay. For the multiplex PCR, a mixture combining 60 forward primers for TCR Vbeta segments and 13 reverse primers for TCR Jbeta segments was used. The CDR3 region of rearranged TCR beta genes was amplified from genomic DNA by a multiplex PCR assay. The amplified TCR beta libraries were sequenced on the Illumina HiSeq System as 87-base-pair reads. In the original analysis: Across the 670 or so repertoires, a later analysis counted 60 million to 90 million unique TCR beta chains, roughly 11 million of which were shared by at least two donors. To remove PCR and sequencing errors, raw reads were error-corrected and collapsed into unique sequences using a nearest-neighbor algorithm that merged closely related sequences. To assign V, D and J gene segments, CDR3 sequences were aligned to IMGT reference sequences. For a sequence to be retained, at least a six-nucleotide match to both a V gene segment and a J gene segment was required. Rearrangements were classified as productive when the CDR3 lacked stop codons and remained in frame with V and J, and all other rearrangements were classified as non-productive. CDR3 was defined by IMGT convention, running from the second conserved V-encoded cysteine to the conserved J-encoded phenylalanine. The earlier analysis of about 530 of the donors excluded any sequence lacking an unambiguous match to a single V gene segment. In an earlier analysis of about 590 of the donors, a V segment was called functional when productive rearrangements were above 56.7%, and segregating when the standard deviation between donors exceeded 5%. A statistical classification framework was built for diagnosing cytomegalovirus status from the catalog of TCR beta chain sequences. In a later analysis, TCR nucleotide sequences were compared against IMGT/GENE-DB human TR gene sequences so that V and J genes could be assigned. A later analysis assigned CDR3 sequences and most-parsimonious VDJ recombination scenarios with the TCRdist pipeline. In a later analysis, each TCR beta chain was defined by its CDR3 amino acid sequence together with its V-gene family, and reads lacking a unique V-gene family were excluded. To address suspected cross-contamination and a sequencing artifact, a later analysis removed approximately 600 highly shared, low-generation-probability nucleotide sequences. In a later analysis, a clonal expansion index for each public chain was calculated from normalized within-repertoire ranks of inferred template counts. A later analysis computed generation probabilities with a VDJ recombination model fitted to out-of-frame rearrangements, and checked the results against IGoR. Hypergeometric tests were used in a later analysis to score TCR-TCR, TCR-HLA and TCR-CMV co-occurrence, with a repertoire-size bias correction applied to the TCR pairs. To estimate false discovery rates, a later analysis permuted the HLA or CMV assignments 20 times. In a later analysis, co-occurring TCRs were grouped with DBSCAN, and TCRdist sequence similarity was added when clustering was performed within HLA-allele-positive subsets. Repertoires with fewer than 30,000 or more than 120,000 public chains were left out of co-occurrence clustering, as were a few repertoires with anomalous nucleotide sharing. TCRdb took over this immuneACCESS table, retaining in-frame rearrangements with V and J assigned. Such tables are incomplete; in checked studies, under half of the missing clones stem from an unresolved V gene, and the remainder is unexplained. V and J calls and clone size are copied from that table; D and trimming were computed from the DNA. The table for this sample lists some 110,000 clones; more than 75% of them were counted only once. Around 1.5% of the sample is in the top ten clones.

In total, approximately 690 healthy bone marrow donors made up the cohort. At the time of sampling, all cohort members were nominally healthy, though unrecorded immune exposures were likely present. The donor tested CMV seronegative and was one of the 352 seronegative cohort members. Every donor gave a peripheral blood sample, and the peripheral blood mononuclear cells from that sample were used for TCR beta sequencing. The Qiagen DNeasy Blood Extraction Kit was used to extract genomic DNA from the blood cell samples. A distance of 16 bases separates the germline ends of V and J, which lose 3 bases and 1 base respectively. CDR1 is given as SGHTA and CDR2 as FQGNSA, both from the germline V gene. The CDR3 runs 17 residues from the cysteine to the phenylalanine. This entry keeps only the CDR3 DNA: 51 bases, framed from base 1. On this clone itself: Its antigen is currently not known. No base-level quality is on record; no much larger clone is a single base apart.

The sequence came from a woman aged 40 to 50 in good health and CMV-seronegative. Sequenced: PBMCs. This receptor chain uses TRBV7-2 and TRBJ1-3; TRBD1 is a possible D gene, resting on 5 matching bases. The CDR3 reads CASSFPSAGSSGNTIYF. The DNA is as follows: TGTGCCAGCAGCTTCCCTTCGGCAGGGTCATCTGGAAACACCATATATTTT.